A selection of T cell receptor beta chains follows, all from one sample in a study of T-cell reconstitution after alpha-beta-depleted transplantation in children. TCRdb re-derived calls from the PCR reads in MiXCR, one entry per CDR3 protein. The data contain around 500,000 distinct CDR3 sequences, around an eighth of them seen just once; the ten biggest clones take up about 6%. The sample in question was PBMCs from the stem cell graft donor, obtained from the stem cell graft. The receptors here all came from a human donor who donated a stem cell graft to a child with combined immunodeficiency. The CDR3 runs from the conserved cysteine through the conserved F or W. A D gene is named only where the DNA matches it firmly. Rows may omit the clone size; those that give it use once, few, many or a size class.

size,V,J,D,length,DNA,CDR3
few,TRBV30,TRBJ2-6,-,17,TGTGCCTGGAGCCGAGGGGCAGGGAGGACTGGGGCCAACGTCCTGACTTTC,CAWSRGAGRTGANVLTF
few,TRBV7-2,TRBJ1-6,-,16,TGTGCCAGCAGCTCCGCCCTCCATTGGGGCAATTCACCCCTCCACTTT,CASSSALHWGNSPLHF
-,TRBV7-9,TRBJ2-7,-,15,TGTGCCAGCAGCTCGCAGGGATTTCCCTCGTACGAGCAGTACTTC,CASSSQGFPSYEQYF
-,TRBV11-2,TRBJ2-7,-,14,TGTGCCAGCAGCATAGGACTCGGGTCCTACGAGCAGTACTTC,CASSIGLGSYEQYF
few,TRBV6-1,TRBJ2-1,TRBD1,17,TGTGCCAGCAGTCGAAGGCGCGGGACAGGGAGCTACAATGAGCAGTTCTTC,CASSRRRGTGSYNEQFF
few,TRBV15,TRBJ2-3,TRBD2,15,TGTGCCACCCGTCGGGGGGGGCTCAGGACAGATACGCAGTATTTT,CATRRGGLRTDTQYF
many,TRBV12-3/TRBV12-4,TRBJ2-3,-,13,TGTGCCAGCAGTCGCGGACACACAGATACGCAGTATTTT,CASSRGHTDTQYF
-,TRBV24-1,TRBJ2-4,TRBD2,17,TGTGCCACCAGTGAGACGGCGGGGGGGCTGTCCAAAAACATTCAGTACTTC,CATSETAGGLSKNIQYF
few,TRBV6-2/TRBV6-3,TRBJ2-7,-,15,TGTGCCAGCAGCCCCCTGGAGGGTAGCACCTACGAGCAGTACTTC,CASSPLEGSTYEQYF
few,TRBV7-2,TRBJ2-1,-,15,TGTGCCAGCAGCTTAGCGGGAACCCTAAGAGATGAGCAGTTCTTC,CASSLAGTLRDEQFF
few,TRBV6-1,TRBJ2-5,-,15,TGTGCCAGCAGTGCTTGGCAGGGGGGCGAAGAGACCCAGTACTTC,CASSAWQGGEETQYF
many,TRBV19,TRBJ2-5,TRBD1,14,TGTGCCAGTAGCTTGACAGGGGACCAAGAGACCCAGTACTTC,CASSLTGDQETQYF
many,TRBV12-3/TRBV12-4,TRBJ2-2,TRBD1,15,TGTGCCAGCAGTTTAGGGGACAGGGGTACCGGGGAGCTGTTTTTT,CASSLGDRGTGELFF
few,TRBV5-1,TRBJ2-5,-,15,TGCGCCAGCAGCGTACAGGGGACCGGGGGAGAGACCCAGTACTTC,CASSVQGTGGETQYF
-,TRBV3-1,TRBJ2-2,-,13,TGTGCCAGCAGCCAAGACTGGGGAGGGGAGCTGTTTTTT,CASSQDWGGELFF
many,TRBV12-3/TRBV12-4,TRBJ1-5,-,14,TGTGCCAGCAGTTTAAGGGGGAACGTTCAGCCCCAGCATTTT,CASSLRGNVQPQHF